Here is one T cell receptor beta chain with its context. Its binding antigen is unknown. No base quality information exists; no much larger clone differs at one position. This sample was taken from a study of blood T cell repertoires in COVID-19 (dated by TCRdb to about 2020). Turning to the overall study: Collaborator samples came from the United States, Italy and Spain and covered acute and convalescent phases of COVID-19. The prospective study material was composed of cDNA or gDNA derived from T cells, B-cell-depleted T cells, or PBMCs. The dataset comprised deeply sampled blood TCRbeta repertoires from subjects exposed to, actively infected with, or recovered from COVID-19. A freely available public database, intended as a resource for researchers studying the immune response to SARS-CoV-2, is where the repertoires were released. Samples came from the ongoing ImmuneRACE study (first 160 participants) plus 1,254 subjects from 6 global collaborators. Sample metadata almost always included a de-identified subject ID, COVID-19 status, age in years and sex. Where available, HLA class I and class II types were taken from metadata supplied by the sample provider and were not determined by assay-based typing. Overall study results and their limits: The quantity of clinical and demographic metadata differed by source and by participant and was supplied without curation.

The CDR3 measures 18 amino acids from cysteine to phenylalanine. The sequence is cut down to CDR3 DNA, 54 bases in frame from base 1. Whole blood was collected in K2EDTA tubes by collaborating institutions according to the institutions' own protocols. For TCRbeta analysis, collaborators shipped samples in one of three forms: frozen whole blood, isolated PBMCs, or DNA extracted from either of those sample types. TCRbeta CDR3 regions were amplified from genomic DNA by means of the immunoSEQ Assay, a bias-controlled multiplex PCR. The study's processing was this. The number of nucleated cells in each sample was estimated from the amplification of reference gene primers within the assay. To quantify the absolute abundance of each unique TCRbeta CDR3 rearrangement, sequence reads were collapsed and filtered. For each sample, productive Simpson clonality was calculated as the square root of Simpson's diversity index over productive rearrangements. TCRdb mirrors the immuneACCESS table, restricted to in-frame sequences. Some clones are absent from its copies; in checked studies, under half trace to an unresolved V gene, and the reason for the others is unknown. The V and J calls and clone size are taken from that table; D and trimming were inferred from the DNA. The sample yields 200,000 to 250,000 clones; about 83% were counted once. The ten biggest clones cover under 3% of the sample.

Sequencing was done on a sample of peripheral blood. This clonotype originated in a man aged 45-60 years with active or convalescent COVID-19. The rearrangement joined TRBV21-1 to TRBJ2-6; the table assigns TRBD2, which was not confirmed against the DNA. TRBV21-1 is a pseudogene segment. The CDR3 region has the sequence CASSKARGRAFGANVLTF. In nucleotides, the sequence is TGTGCCAGCAGCAAAGCGCGCGGGAGGGCCTTTGGGGCCAACGTCCTGACTTTC.